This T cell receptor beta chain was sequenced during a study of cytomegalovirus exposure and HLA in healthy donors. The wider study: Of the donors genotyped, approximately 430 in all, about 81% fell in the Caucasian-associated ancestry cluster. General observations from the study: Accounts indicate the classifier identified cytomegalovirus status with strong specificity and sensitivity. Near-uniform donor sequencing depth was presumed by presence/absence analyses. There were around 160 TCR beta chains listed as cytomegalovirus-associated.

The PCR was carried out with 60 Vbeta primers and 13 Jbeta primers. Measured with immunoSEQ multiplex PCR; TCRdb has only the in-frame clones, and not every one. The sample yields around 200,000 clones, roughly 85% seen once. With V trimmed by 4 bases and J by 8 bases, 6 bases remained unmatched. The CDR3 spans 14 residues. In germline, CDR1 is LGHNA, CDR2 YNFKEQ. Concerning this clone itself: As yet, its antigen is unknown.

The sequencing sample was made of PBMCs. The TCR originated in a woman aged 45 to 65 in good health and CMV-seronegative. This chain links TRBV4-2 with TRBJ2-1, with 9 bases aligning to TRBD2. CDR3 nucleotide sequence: TGTGCCAGCAGCCTCTTAGCGGGAGCGGATGAGCAGTTCTTC. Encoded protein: CASSLLAGADEQFF.